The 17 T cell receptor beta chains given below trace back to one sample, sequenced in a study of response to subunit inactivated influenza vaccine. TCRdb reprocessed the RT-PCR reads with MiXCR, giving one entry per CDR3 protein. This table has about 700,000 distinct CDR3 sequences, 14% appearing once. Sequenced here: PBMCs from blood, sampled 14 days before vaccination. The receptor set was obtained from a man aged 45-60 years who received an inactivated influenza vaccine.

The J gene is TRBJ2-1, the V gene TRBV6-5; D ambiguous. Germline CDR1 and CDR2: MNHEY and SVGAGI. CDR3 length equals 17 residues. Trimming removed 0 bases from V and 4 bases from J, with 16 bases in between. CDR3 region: CASSYSNPAAWYNEQFF. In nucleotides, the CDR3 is TGTGCCAGCAGTTACTCGAACCCCGCAGCCTGGTACAATGAGCAGTTCTTC.

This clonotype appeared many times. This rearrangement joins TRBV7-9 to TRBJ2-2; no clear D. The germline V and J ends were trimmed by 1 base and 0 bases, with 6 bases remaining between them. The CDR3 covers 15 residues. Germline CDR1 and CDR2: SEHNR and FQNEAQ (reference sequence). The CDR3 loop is CASSLGAPNTGELFF. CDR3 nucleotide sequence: TGTGCCAGCAGCTTAGGTGCCCCGAACACCGGGGAGCTGTTTTTT.

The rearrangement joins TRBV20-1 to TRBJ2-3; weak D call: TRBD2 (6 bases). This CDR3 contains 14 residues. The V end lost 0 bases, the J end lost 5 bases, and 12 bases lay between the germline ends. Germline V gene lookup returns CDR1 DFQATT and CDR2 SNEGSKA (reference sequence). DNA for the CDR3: TGCAGTGCTAGAGATTCGGGGGTCCTAGATACGCAGTATTTT. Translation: CSARDSGVLDTQYF.

The CDR3 DNA sequence: TGCAGCGTTGGAGAGGGGGACTATGGCTACACCTTC. It specifies CSVGEGDYGYTF. This chain joins TRBV29-1 and TRBJ1-2; tentatively, D is TRBD1 (6 bases). The ends were cut back, 4 bases at V and 3 bases at J, with 9 bases in the middle. Germline values: CDR1 SQVTM, CDR2 ANQGSEA. The CDR3 has 12 amino acids.

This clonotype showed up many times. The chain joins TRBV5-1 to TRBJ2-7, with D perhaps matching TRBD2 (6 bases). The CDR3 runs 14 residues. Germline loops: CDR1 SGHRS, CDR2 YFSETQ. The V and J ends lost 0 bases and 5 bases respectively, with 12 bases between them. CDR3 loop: CASSLERSGDEQYF. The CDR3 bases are TGCGCCAGCAGCTTGGAGAGATCGGGAGACGAGCAGTACTTC.

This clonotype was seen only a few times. CDR3 in amino acids: CASSLEMGTETQYF. The DNA of the CDR3 is TGTGCCAGCAGCTTAGAAATGGGGACGGAGACCCAGTACTTC. The chain joins TRBV7-9 to TRBJ2-5, with D possibly called TRBD1 or TRBD2 (5 bases each). The germline gives CDR1 SEHNR, CDR2 FQNEAQ (reference sequence). The CDR3 is made up of 14 amino acids. Trimming removed 1 base at V and 5 bases at J, with 11 bases between. Based on the CDR3 plus reference TRBV7-9 and TRBJ2-5, the full variable domain is DTGVSQNPRHKITKRGQNVTFRCDPISEHNRLYWYRQTLGQGPEFLTYFQNEAQLEKSRLLSDRFSAERPKGSFSTLEIQRTEQGDSAMYLCASSLEMGTETQYFGPGTRLLVL.

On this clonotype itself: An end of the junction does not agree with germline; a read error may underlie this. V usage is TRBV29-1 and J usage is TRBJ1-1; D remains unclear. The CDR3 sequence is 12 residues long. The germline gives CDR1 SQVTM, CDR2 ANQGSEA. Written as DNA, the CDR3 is TGCAGCGTTTTTACAGTTAACACTGAAACTTTCTTT. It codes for CSVFTVNTETFF.

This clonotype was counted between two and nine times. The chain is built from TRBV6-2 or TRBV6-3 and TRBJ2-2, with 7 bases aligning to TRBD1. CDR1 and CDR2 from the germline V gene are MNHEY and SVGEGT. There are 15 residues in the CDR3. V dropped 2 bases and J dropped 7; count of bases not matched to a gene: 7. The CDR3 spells CASSYRLQGFGELFF. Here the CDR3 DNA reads TGTGCCAGCAGTTACCGATTACAGGGGTTCGGGGAGCTGTTTTTT.

The CDR3 nucleotides are TGTGCCAGCAGCGGGATTGCAGCGGGAGACGTCCCAGATACGCAGTATTTT. Amino acids: CASSGIAAGDVPDTQYF. The gene calls are TRBV9 and TRBJ2-3; 8 positions agree with TRBD2. The CDR3 covers 17 residues. With V trimmed by 3 bases and J by 4 bases, 13 bases remained unmatched. Germline V gene lookup returns CDR1 SGDLS and CDR2 YYNGEE.

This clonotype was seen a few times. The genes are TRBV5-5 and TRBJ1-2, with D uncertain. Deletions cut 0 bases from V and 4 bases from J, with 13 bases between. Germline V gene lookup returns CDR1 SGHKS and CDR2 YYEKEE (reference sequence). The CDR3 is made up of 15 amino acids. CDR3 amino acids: CASSLGVSNLYGYTF. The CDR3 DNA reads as TGTGCCAGCAGCTTGGGGGTCAGCAACCTCTATGGCTACACCTTC. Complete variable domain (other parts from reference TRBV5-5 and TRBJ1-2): DAGVTQSPTHLIKTRGQQVTLRCSPISGHKSVSWYQQVLGQGPQFIFQYYEKEERGRGNFPDRFSARQFPNYSSELNVNALLLGDSALYLCASSLGVSNLYGYTFGSGTRLTVV.

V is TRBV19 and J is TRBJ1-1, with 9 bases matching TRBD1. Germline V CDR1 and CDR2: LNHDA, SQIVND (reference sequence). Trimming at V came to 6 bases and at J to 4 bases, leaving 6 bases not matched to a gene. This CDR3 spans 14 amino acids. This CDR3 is CASRHRDRVTEAFF. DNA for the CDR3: TGTGCCAGTAGACACCGGGACAGGGTCACTGAAGCTTTCTTT.

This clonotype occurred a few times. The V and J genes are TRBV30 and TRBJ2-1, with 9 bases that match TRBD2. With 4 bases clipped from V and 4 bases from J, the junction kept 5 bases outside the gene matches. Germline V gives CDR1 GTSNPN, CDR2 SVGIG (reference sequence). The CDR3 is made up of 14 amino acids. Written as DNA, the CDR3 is TGTGCCTGGACGAGCGGGGGGTCTTACAATGAGCAGTTCTTC. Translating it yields CAWTSGGSYNEQFF.

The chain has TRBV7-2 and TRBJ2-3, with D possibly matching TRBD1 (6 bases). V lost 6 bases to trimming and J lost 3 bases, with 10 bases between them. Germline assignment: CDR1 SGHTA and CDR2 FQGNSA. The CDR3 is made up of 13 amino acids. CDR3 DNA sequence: TGTGCCAGCAGACAGGGTCCGACAGATACGCAGTATTTT. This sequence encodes CASRQGPTDTQYF.

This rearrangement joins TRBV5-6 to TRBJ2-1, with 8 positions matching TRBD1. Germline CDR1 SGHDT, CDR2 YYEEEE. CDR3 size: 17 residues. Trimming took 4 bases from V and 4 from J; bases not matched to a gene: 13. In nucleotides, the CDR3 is TGTGCCAGCAGCCCGGACAGGGCCCGCCTAAAATACAATGAGCAGTTCTTC. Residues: CASSPDRARLKYNEQFF.

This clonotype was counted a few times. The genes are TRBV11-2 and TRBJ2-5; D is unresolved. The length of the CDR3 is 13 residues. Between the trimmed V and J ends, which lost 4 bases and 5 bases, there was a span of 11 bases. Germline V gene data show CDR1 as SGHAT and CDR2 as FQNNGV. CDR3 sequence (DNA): TGTGCCAGCAGCTACGTAGTTAGGGAGACCCAGTACTTC. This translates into CASSYVVRETQYF.

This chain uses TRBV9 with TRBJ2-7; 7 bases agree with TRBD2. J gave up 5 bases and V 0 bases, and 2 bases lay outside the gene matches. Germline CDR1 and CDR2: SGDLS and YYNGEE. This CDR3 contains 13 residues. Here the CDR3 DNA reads TGTGCCAGCAGCGTAGGGCGGGGGAACGAGCAGTACTTC. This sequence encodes CASSVGRGNEQYF.

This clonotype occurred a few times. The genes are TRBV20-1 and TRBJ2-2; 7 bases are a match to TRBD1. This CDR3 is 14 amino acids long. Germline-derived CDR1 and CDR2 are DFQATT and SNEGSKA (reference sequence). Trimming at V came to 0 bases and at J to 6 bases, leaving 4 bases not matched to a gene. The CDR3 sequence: CSARDRQGPGELFF. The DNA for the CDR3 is TGCAGTGCTAGAGATCGACAGGGACCCGGGGAGCTGTTTTTT.